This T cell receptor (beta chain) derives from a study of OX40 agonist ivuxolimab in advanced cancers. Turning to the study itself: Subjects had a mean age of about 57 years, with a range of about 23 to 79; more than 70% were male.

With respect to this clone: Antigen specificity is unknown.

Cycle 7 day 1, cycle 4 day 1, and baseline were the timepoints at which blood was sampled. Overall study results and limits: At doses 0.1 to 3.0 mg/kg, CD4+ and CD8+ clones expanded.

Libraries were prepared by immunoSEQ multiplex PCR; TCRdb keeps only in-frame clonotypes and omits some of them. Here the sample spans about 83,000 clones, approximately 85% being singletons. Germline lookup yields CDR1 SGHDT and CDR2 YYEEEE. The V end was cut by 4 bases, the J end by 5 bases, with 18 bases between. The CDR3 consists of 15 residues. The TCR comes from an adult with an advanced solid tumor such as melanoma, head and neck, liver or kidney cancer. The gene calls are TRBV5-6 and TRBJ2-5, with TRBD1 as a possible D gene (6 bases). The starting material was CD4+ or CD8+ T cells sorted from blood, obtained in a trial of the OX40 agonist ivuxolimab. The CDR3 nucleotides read TGTGCCAGCAGCGACACCAAGGGGGTGGGGGAGACCCAGTACTTC. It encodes CASSDTKGVGETQYF.